These 20 T cell receptor beta chains came from one sample sequenced in a study of blood T cell repertoires in COVID-19 (dated by TCRdb to about 2020). The library was built by means of the immunoSEQ multiplex PCR assay. The source is immuneACCESS, and TCRdb retained only in-frame sequences with V and J called. Part of the clones is not carried over; for the studies checked, unresolved V genes explain less than half of this, and the remainder is unexplained. The sample yields 120,000 or so clones; over 65% were counted once. Less than 4% of the sample is taken by the ten largest. Sequenced input: peripheral blood. The receptors here all came from a woman of 80 years or more with acute or convalescent COVID-19.

The V call is TRBV7-8, the J call TRBJ2-1; the D is unclear. Germline V gives CDR1 SGHVS, CDR2 FQNEAQ. The germline V and J ends were trimmed by 5 bases and 5 bases, with 16 bases remaining between them. There are 15 residues in the CDR3. The CDR3 reads CASSLRGRINNEQFF. The CDR3 nucleotides read TGTGCCAGCAGCCTGAGAGGTAGAATTAACAATGAGCAGTTCTTC.

The rearrangement uses TRBV18 and TRBJ1-1; D is possibly TRBD1 (6 bases). The germline V gene encodes CDR1 KGHSH and CDR2 LQKENI. Trimming cost V 3 bases and J 6 bases, with 14 bases left between them. This CDR3 comprises 14 residues. CDR3 sequence: CASSPRGGLSEAFF. CDR3 sequence (DNA): TGTGCCAGCTCACCTAGAGGGGGACTATCTGAAGCTTTCTTT.

CDR3 residues: CSVDSGNYGYTF. Here the CDR3 DNA reads TGCAGCGTTGATAGCGGTAACTATGGCTACACCTTC. The chain carries TRBV29-1 and TRBJ1-2; D is undetermined. The CDR3 runs 12 residues. The germline V gene has CDR1 SQVTM and CDR2 ANQGSEA. The V end lost 3 bases, the J end lost 1 base, and 6 bases lay between the germline ends.

The chain links TRBV7-2 to TRBJ2-1; 13 bases match TRBD2. V lost 5 bases and J lost 10; bases outside the gene matches: 8. Germline-derived CDR1 and CDR2 are SGHTA and FQGNSA. This CDR3 has 15 residues. For the CDR3, the DNA is TGTGCCAGCAGCGATGGACTAGCGGGAGTCAAAGAGCAGTTCTTC. Translating gives CASSDGLAGVKEQFF.

The chain recombines TRBV10-3 with TRBJ1-3; TRBD1 matches 8 bases. The germline gives CDR1 ENHRY, CDR2 SYGVKD. The CDR3 contains 15 residues. J was trimmed by 0 bases and V by 6 bases; bases with no gene match: 4. CDR3 protein: CAIRRDRTSGNTIYF. The CDR3 nucleotides read TGTGCCATCAGGAGGGACAGGACCTCTGGAAACACCATATATTTT.

V is TRBV7-6 and J is TRBJ1-4, with 9 positions matching TRBD1. CDR3 length equals 15 residues. V shed 5 bases, J shed 3 bases, and the junction held 4 bases outside the gene matches. The germline CDR1 and CDR2 sequences are SGHVS and FNYEAQ. The CDR3 spells CASSVNRGPNEKLFF. The CDR3 coding sequence is TGTGCCAGCAGCGTCAACAGGGGGCCTAATGAAAAACTGTTTTTT.

The gene calls are TRBV4-1 and TRBJ2-7; 7 bases are shared with TRBD2. CDR3 length equals 15 residues. Trimming took 8 bases from V and 7 from J; bases not matched to a gene: 17. CDR1 and CDR2 from the germline V gene are MGHRA and YSYEKL. The CDR3 loop reads CASHPGVLAPGEQYF. CDR3 sequence (DNA): TGCGCCAGCCACCCTGGGGTACTAGCGCCGGGGGAGCAGTACTTC.

The table lists this clone with a count of one. The CDR3 bases are TGCAGTGCCTGGGGGGACCCTGAAGCTTTCTTT. Residues: CSAWGDPEAFF. The V and J genes are TRBV20-1 and TRBJ1-1; D may be TRBD1 (5 bases). The CDR3 runs to 11 residues. Trimming left V 6 bases short and J 6 bases short, with 11 bases between. CDR1 is DFQATT, CDR2 SNEGSKA, per germline (reference sequence).

The CDR3 DNA sequence: TGTGCCAGTAGTTGGACACCCGGTAATGAGCAGTTCTTC. Translation: CASSWTPGNEQFF. V and J are TRBV19 and TRBJ2-1; D may be TRBD1 (5 bases). Germline V gene lookup returns CDR1 LNHDA and CDR2 SQIVND (reference sequence). The CDR3 covers 13 residues. The V end lost 5 bases, the J end lost 7 bases, and 12 bases lay between the germline ends.

Written as DNA, the CDR3 is TGCAGCGTTACTCTGGACTACGGGACTGAAGCTTTCTTT. Translation gives CSVTLDYGTEAFF. The rearrangement uses TRBV29-1 and TRBJ1-1; D remains ambiguous. V was shortened by 5 bases and J by 5 bases, with 15 bases between the two germline ends. The CDR3 runs to 13 residues. The germline gives CDR1 SQVTM, CDR2 ANQGSEA.

The rearrangement uses TRBV5-1 and TRBJ2-5, with D possibly TRBD2 on 6 matching bases. CDR1 and CDR2 (germline): SGHRS, YFSETQ. Trimming took 5 bases from V and 1 from J, leaving 15 bases between them. The CDR3 runs 15 residues. The CDR3 here is CASSDSGSRQETQYF. DNA for the CDR3: TGCGCCAGCAGTGATAGCGGAAGCCGCCAAGAGACCCAGTACTTC.

The gene calls are TRBV19 and TRBJ2-1, with TRBD2 identical over 7 bases. V trimming: 3 bases; J trimming: 2 bases; junction bases outside the gene matches: 7. The CDR3 runs to 16 residues. Germline-derived CDR1 and CDR2 are LNHDA and SQIVND (reference sequence). This CDR3 is CASSILAGATYNEQFF. CDR3 nucleotides: TGTGCCAGTAGTATCTTGGCGGGAGCAACCTACAATGAGCAGTTCTTC.

This clone was observed a few times. The rearrangement joins TRBV24-1 to TRBJ1-2; D unresolved. V was pared by 4 bases and J by 3 bases, with 5 bases between. Per germline, CDR1 KGHDR and CDR2 SFDVKD. The CDR3 is made up of 12 amino acids. The CDR3 nucleotides are TGTGCCACCAGTGAAACAGACTATGGCTACACCTTC. This codes for CATSETDYGYTF.

This clone was detected a few times. This sequence joins TRBV2 and TRBJ2-7; D uncertain. Deletions cut 4 bases from V and 2 bases from J, with 3 bases between. The CDR3 contains 11 residues. In germline, CDR1 is SNHLY, CDR2 FYNNEI. The CDR3 nucleotides are TGTGCCAGCAGTGTAACCTACGAGCAGTACTTC. Translated, it gives CASSVTYEQYF.

This clone was counted only a few times. The genes are TRBV4-1 and TRBJ2-3; D perhaps matches TRBD2 (5 bases). The CDR3 is 14 amino acids. Germline V CDR1 and CDR2: MGHRA, YSYEKL. Trimming took 3 bases from V and 0 from J, leaving 7 bases between them. In nucleotides, the CDR3 is TGCGCCAGCAGCCATGGCGGGAGCACAGATACGCAGTATTTT. It specifies CASSHGGSTDTQYF.

The J gene is TRBJ1-4, the V gene TRBV28; TRBD1 might be the D (6 bases). CDR3 length: 16 amino acids. The V and J ends lost 4 bases and 1 base respectively, with 13 bases between them. CDR1 MDHEN and CDR2 SYDVKM come from the germline V gene. CDR3 coding DNA: TGTGCCAGCAGTTCGACCAGGGGCCAAACTAATGAAAAACTGTTTTTT. It specifies CASSSTRGQTNEKLFF.

The chain links TRBV19 to TRBJ1-5; D gene ambiguous. Looked up from germline, CDR1 is LNHDA and CDR2 is SQIVND (reference sequence). The CDR3 is 16 residues long. V was shortened by 2 bases and J by 1 base, with 12 bases between the two germline ends. The CDR3 here is CASSINSASSNQPQHF. Written as DNA, the CDR3 is TGTGCCAGTAGTATAAATAGTGCCTCGAGCAATCAGCCCCAGCATTTT.

V usage is TRBV5-6 and J usage is TRBJ1-3, with TRBD1 as a possible D gene (6 bases). Trimming took 1 base from V and 4 from J, leaving 15 bases between them. Germline loops: CDR1 SGHDT, CDR2 YYEEEE. This CDR3 spans 16 amino acids. The CDR3 loop is CASSLLPGAKGNTIYF. CDR3 DNA: TGTGCCAGCAGCTTGCTCCCAGGGGCGAAAGGAAACACCATATATTTT.

The chain employs TRBV3-1 (or the pseudogene TRBV3-2) and TRBJ1-2, with D possibly matching TRBD1 (5 bases). The germline V gene encodes CDR1 LGHDT and CDR2 YNNKEL (reference sequence). Trimming pared 1 base from V and 7 bases from J, leaving 16 bases between. CDR3 length: 15 amino acids. The CDR3 here is CASSQGQRRLGGYTF. The CDR3 region has the DNA TGTGCCAGCAGCCAAGGACAGAGAAGATTGGGTGGCTACACCTTC.

This chain joins TRBV7-2 and TRBJ2-5, with a weak D call TRBD1 (5 bases). This CDR3 has 14 amino acids. Germline assignment: CDR1 SGHTA and CDR2 FQGNSA. V gave up 3 bases and J gave up 0 bases, with 8 bases separating them. The DNA of the CDR3 is TGTGCCAGCAGCTTGGGGCGGTACCAAGAGACCCAGTACTTC. It is translated as CASSLGRYQETQYF.